Reported below is one T cell receptor beta chain. Its antigen remains unknown. The data originate from a study of cytomegalovirus exposure and HLA in healthy donors. Findings and caveats of the study: Among TCR sequences, most were rare, though some public TCRs appeared in many donors. HLA alleles were associated with roughly 15,000 TCR beta sequences in a later analysis at 0.05 false discovery rate. Through in vitro validation, a few CMV-associated chains were shown to be specific for CMV antigens. Among TCR beta chains, those listed as cytomegalovirus-associated numbered more than 150.

The CDR3 has 15 residues. Germline assignment: CDR1 SNHLY and CDR2 FYNNEI. The V and J ends lost 2 bases and 2 bases respectively, with 9 bases between them. The PCR used 60 Vbeta and 13 Jbeta primers. Repertoires were generated with immunoSEQ multiplex PCR, while TCRdb's copy carries only in-frame clones and drops some. Of some 200,000 clones detected, approximately 70% appear once; the ten largest clones hold about 2.8%. This clonotype was obtained from a man in his forties or fifties in good health and CMV-seropositive. V and J are TRBV2 and TRBJ2-2, with TRBD1 as a possible D gene (5 bases). The sample was PBMCs. This CDR3 is CASSEWTSNTGELFF. CDR3 DNA sequence: TGTGCCAGCAGTGAATGGACATCTAACACCGGGGAGCTGTTTTTT.